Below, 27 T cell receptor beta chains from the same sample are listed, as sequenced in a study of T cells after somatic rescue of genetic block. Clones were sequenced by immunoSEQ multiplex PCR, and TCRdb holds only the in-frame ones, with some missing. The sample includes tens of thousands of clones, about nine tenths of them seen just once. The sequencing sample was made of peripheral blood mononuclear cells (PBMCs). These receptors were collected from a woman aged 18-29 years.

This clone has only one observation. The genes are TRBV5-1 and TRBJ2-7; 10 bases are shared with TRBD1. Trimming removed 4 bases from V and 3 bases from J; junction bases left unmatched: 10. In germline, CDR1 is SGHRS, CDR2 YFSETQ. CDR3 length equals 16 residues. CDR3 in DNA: TGCGCCAGCAGCCTACCACCGGGACAGGGGAACTACGAGCAGTACTTC. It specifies CASSLPPGQGNYEQYF.

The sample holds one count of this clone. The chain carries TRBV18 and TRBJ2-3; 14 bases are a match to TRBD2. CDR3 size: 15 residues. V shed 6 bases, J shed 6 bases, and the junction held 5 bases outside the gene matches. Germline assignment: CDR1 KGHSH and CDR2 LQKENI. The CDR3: CASSGTSGRVDTQYF. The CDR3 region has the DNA TGTGCCAGCTCTGGGACTAGCGGGAGAGTGGATACGCAGTATTTT.

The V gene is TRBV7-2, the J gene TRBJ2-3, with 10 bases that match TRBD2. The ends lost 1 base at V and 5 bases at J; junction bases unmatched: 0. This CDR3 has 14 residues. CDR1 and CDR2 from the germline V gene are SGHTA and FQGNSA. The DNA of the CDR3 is TGTGCCAGCAGCTTAGGACTAGCGGGAGATACGCAGTATTTT. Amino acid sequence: CASSLGLAGDTQYF.

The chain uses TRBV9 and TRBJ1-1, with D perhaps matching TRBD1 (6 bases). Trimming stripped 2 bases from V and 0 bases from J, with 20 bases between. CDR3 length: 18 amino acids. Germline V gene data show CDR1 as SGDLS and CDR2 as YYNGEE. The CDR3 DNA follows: TGTGCCAGCAGCGTTTACGCAGGATCCGGGGGCTTGAACACTGAAGCTTTCTTT. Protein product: CASSVYAGSGGLNTEAFF.

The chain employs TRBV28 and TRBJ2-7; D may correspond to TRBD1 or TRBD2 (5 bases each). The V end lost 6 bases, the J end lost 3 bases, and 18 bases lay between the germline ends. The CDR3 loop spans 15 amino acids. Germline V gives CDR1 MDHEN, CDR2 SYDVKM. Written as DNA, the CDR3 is TGTGCCAGCAGCGAGACCCGGGGCGGCCACTACGAGCAGTACTTC. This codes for CASSETRGGHYEQYF.

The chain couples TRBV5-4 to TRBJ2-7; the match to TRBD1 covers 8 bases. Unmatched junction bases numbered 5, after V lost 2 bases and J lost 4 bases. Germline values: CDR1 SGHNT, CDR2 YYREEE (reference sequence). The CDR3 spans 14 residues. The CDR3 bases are TGTGCCAGCAGCTTTGGACAGGGTTTGTACGAGCAGTACTTC. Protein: CASSFGQGLYEQYF.

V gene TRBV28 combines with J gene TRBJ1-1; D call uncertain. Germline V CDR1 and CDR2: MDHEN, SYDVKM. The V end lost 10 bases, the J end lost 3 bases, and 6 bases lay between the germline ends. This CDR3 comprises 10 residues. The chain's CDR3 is CATEDTEAFF. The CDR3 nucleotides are TGTGCCACGGAGGACACTGAAGCTTTCTTT.

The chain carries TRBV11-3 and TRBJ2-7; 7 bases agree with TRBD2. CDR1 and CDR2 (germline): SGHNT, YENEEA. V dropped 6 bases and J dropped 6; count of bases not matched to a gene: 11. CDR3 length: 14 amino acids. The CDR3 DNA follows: TGTGCCAGCAGGGCCGGGACTACCCGGGGCGAGCAGTACTTC. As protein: CASRAGTTRGEQYF.

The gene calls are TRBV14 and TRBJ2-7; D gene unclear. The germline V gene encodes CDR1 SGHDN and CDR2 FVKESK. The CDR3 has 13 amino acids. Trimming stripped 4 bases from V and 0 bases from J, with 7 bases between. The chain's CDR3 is CASSLGFSYEQYF. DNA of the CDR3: TGTGCCAGCAGCCTAGGATTCTCCTACGAGCAGTACTTC.

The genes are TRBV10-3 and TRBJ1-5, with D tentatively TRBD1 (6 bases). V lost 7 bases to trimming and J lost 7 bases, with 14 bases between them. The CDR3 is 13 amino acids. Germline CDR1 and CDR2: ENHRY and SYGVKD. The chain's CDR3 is CAITGTPGQPQHF. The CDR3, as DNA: TGTGCCATCACCGGGACACCAGGACAGCCCCAGCATTTT.

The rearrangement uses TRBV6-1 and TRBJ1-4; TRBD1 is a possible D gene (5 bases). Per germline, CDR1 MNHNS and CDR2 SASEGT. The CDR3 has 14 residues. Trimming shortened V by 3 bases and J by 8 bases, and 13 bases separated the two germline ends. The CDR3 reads CASSEGTSSEKLFF. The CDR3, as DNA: TGTGCCAGCAGTGAGGGGACCAGCTCGGAAAAACTGTTTTTT.

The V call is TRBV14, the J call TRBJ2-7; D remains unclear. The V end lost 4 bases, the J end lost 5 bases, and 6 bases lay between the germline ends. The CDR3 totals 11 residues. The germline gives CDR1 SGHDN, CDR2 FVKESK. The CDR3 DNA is TGTGCCAGCAGCCTCCGACACGAGCAGTACTTC. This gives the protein CASSLRHEQYF.

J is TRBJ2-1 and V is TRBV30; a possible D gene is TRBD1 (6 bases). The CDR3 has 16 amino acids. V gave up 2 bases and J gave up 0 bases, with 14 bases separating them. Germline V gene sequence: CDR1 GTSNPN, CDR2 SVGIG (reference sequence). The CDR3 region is CAWSSLQGSSYNEQFF. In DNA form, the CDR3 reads TGTGCCTGGAGTTCACTACAGGGCAGCTCCTACAATGAGCAGTTCTTC. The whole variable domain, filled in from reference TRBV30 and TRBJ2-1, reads SQTIHQWPATLVQPVGSPLSLECTVEGTSNPNLYWYRQAAGRGLQLLFYSVGIGQISSEVPQNLSASRPQDRQFILSSKKLLLSDSGFYLCAWSSLQGSSYNEQFFGPGTRLTVL.

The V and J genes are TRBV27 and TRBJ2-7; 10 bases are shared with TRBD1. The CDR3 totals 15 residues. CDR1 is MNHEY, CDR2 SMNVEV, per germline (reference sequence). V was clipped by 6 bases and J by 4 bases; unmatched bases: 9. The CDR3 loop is CASRSDRGVSYEQYF. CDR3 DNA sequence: TGTGCCAGCAGATCGGACAGGGGGGTCTCATACGAGCAGTACTTC.

CDR3 amino acids: CASRSGLGGTGELFF. The DNA of the CDR3 is TGTGCCAGCCGTTCGGGGTTGGGGGGCACCGGGGAGCTGTTTTTT. This chain joins TRBV25-1 and TRBJ2-2, with D possibly being TRBD2 (6 bases). The CDR3 runs to 15 residues. V shed 8 bases and J shed 4 bases, with 17 bases lying between them. CDR1 is MGHDK, CDR2 SYGVNS, per germline.

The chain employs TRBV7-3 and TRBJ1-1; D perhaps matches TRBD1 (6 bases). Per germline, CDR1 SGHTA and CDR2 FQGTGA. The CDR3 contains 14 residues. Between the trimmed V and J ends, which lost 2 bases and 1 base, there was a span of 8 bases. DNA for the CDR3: TGTGCCAGCAGCTTAGACAGGTCGAACACTGAAGCTTTCTTT. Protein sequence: CASSLDRSNTEAFF.

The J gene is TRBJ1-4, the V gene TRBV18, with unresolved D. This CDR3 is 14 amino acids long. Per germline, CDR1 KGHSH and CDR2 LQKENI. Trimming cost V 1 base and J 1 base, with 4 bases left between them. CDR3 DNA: TGTGCCAGCTCACCACTTCAAACTAATGAAAAACTGTTTTTT. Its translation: CASSPLQTNEKLFF.

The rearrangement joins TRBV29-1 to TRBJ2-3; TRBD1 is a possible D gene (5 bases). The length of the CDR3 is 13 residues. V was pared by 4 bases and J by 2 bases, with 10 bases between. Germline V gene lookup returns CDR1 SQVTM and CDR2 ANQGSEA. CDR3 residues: CSVAGINTDTQYF. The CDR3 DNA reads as TGCAGCGTTGCAGGGATCAACACAGATACGCAGTATTTT.

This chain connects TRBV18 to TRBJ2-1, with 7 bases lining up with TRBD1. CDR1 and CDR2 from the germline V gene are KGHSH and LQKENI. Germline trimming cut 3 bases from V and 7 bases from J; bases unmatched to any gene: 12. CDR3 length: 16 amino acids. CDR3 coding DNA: TGTGCCAGCTCACCGTTTCGGGACAGAACTGGGAATGAGCAGTTCTTC. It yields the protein CASSPFRDRTGNEQFF.

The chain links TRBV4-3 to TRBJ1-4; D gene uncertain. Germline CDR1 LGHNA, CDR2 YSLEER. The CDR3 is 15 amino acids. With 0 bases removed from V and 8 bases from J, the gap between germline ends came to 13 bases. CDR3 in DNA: TGCGCCAGCAGCCAAGATTGGGGAAATCGGGAAAAACTGTTTTTT. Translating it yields CASSQDWGNREKLFF.

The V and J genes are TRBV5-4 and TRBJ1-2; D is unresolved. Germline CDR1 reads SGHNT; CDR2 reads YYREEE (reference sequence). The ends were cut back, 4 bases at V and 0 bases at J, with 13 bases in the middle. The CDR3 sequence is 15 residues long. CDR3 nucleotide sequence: TGTGCCAGCAGCCCACCGACGGATCCTAACTATGGCTACACCTTC. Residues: CASSPPTDPNYGYTF.

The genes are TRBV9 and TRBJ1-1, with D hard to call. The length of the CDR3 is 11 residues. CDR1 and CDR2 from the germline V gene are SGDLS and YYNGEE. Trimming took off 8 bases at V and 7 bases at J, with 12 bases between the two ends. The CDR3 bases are TGTGCCAGGGCCAGGCTATGTGAAGCTTTCTTT. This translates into CARARLCEAFF.

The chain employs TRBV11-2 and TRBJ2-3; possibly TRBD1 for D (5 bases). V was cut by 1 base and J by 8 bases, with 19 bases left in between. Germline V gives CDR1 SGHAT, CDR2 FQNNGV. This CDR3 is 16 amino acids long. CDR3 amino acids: CASSLGAGVLRGTQYF. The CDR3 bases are TGTGCCAGCAGCTTAGGGGCAGGAGTTTTAAGGGGTACGCAGTATTTT.

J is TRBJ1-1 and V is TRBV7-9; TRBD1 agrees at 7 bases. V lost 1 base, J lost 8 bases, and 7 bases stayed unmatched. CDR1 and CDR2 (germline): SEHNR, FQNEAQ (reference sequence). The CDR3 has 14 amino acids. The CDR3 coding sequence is TGTGCCAGCAGCTTAGAAGGGTTAGGGGGCGAAGCTTTCTTT. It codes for CASSLEGLGGEAFF. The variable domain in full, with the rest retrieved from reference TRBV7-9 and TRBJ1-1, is DTGVSQNPRHKITKRGQNVTFRCDPISEHNRLYWYRQTLGQGPEFLTYFQNEAQLEKSRLLSDRFSAERPKGSFSTLEIQRTEQGDSAMYLCASSLEGLGGEAFFGQGTRLTVV.

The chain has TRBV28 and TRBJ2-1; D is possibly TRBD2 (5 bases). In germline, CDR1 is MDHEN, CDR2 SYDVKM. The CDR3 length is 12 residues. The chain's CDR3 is CVSGASYNEQFF. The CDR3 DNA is TGTGTAAGCGGCGCGTCCTACAATGAGCAGTTCTTC.

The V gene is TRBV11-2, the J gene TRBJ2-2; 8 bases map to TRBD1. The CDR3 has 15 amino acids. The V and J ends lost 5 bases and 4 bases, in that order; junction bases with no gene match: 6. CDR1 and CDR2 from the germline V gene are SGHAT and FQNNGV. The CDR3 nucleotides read TGTGCCAGCAGCCCCCCGGACAGGGCCACCGGGGAGCTGTTTTTT. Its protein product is CASSPPDRATGELFF.

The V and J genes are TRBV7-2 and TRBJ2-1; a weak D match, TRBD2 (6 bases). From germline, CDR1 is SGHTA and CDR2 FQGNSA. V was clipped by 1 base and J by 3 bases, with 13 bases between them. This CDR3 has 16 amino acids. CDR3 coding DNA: TGTGCCAGCAGCTTAGTTTCCGACGGGGGCTACAATGAGCAGTTCTTC. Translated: CASSLVSDGGYNEQFF.